One sample yielded the 2 T cell receptor beta chains listed below, sequenced in a study of control samples from healthy donors and cancer patients. Method: immunoSEQ multiplex PCR; TCRdb's copy keeps in-frame clones and lacks some. In the table there are some 140,000 clones, 85% to 95% of which are singletons. The specimen was blood. These receptors came from a man in his forties in good health.

The genes are TRBV30 and TRBJ1-2, with unresolved D. The CDR3 consists of 11 residues. V was shortened by 1 base and J by 5 bases, with 5 bases between the two germline ends. Looked up from germline, CDR1 is GTSNPN and CDR2 is SVGIG (reference sequence). The CDR3 protein is CAWSGPYGYTF. CDR3 DNA sequence: TGTGCCTGGAGTGGACCGTATGGCTACACCTTC. The full variable domain, rest sourced from reference TRBV30 and TRBJ1-2, is SQTIHQWPATLVQPVGSPLSLECTVEGTSNPNLYWYRQAAGRGLQLLFYSVGIGQISSEVPQNLSASRPQDRQFILSSKKLLLSDSGFYLCAWSGPYGYTFGSGTRLTVV.

This clone has just one count. The chain carries TRBV14 and TRBJ1-3, with D unclear. Trimming took off 4 bases at V and 1 base at J, with 8 bases between the two ends. Germline V CDR1 and CDR2: SGHDN, FVKESK. This CDR3 region has 14 residues. CDR3 DNA: TGTGCCAGCAGCCCGGTTTCTTCTGGAAACACCATATATTTT. Translation gives CASSPVSSGNTIYF.